This T cell receptor beta chain appears in the sequencing data of a study of blood T cell repertoires in COVID-19. Whole-study context: COVID-19 samples collected from the United States, Italy and Spain covered acute and convalescent phases. Sample material is recorded as cDNA or gDNA derived from T cells, B-cell-depleted T cells, or PBMCs.

Study processing details: Counts of nucleated cells, estimated from reference gene primer amplification, were obtained. The assay was immunoSEQ multiplex PCR, and TCRdb's table has in-frame clones only and misses some. Clone size and V and J calls were adopted from that table, with D and trimming inferred from the DNA. The data show around 76,000 clones, with approximately 89% seen just once and approximately 4.6% held by the top ten. V was clipped by 3 bases and J by 8 bases; unmatched bases: 10. Germline assignment: CDR1 SGHDT and CDR2 YYEEEE. The CDR3 has 15 amino acids. Source material: peripheral blood. The chain is built from TRBV5-6 and TRBJ1-4, with 7 bases identical to TRBD1. The sequence derives from an elderly man with acute or convalescent COVID-19. CDR3 sequence (DNA): TGTGCCAGCAGCTCGAGACGGACAGGTTTCGAAAAACTGTTTTTT. Translated, it gives CASSSRRTGFEKLFF.